This is a list of T cell receptor beta chains from one sample in a study of shared clonotypes between healthy human individuals. Sequencing used immunoSEQ multiplex PCR; TCRdb keeps in-frame clones, though not all of them. The table lists some 2.3 million clones, over 85% of them singletons. Input material: naive CD4+ T cells from PBMCs. The source of these receptors is a man between 18 and 35 years old in good health. Some clones in this sample may be carry-over from other donors' samples. CDR3s include the opening cysteine and the closing phenylalanine or tryptophan. The order of the fields is J gene, D gene, V gene, clone size, CDR3 protein, CDR3 DNA. D genes are given only for firm matches. The size field is filled for only some rows; it gives once, few, many or a size class.

TRBJ2-7 TRBD1 TRBV15 - CATSRDRDSLYEQYF TGTGCCACCAGCAGAGATAGGGACAGCCTTTACGAGCAGTACTTC
TRBJ1-6 - TRBV5-6 - CASSLGANFSPLHF TGTGCCAGCAGCTTGGGGGCGAATTTCTCACCCCTCCACTTT
TRBJ2-7 - TRBV18 - CASSVLDHYEQYF TGTGCCAGCTCGGTGTTAGACCACTACGAGCAGTACTTC
TRBJ2-7 - TRBV4-1 - CASSQVAAPSSYEQYF TGCGCCAGCAGCCAAGTCGCAGCCCCGAGCTCCTACGAGCAGTACTTC
TRBJ2-1 - TRBV29-1 - CSVERQLRDEQFF TGCAGCGTTGAACGACAGTTAAGGGATGAGCAGTTCTTC
TRBJ2-7 TRBD2 TRBV27 - CASSRLLAGAYEQYF TGTGCCAGCAGTAGGTTACTAGCGGGAGCCTACGAGCAGTACTTC
TRBJ2-7 - TRBV5-1 - CASSLAGTATYEQYF TGCGCCAGCAGCTTGGCCGGGACGGCAACCTACGAGCAGTACTTC
TRBJ2-3 - TRBV28 - CASSLPGQGTDTQYF TGTGCCAGCAGTTTACCAGGGCAGGGGACAGATACGCAGTATTTT
TRBJ2-7 - TRBV7-2 once CASSPSRYEQYF TGTGCCAGCAGCCCCAGCCGGTACGAGCAGTACTTC
TRBJ2-5 TRBD2 TRBV7-2 - CASSQGLPGQETQYF TGTGCCAGCAGCCAGGGACTACCAGGACAAGAGACCCAGTACTTC
TRBJ2-7 - TRBV7-3 - CASSLATADEQYF TGTGCCAGCAGCTTGGCCACAGCTGACGAGCAGTACTTC
TRBJ2-5 - TRBV11-2 - CASSLGRGGETQYF TGTGCCAGCAGCTTAGGCCGAGGAGGAGAGACCCAGTACTTC
TRBJ2-5 - TRBV19 - CASSPNQGLWETQYF TGTGCCAGTAGTCCTAACCAGGGTCTGTGGGAGACCCAGTACTTC
TRBJ1-1 - TRBV4-1 - CASSQGERVTLNTEAFF TGCGCCAGCAGCCAAGGGGAAAGAGTGACACTGAACACTGAAGCTTTCTTT
TRBJ2-7 TRBD1 TRBV11-2 - CASSLDRGQGVEQYF TGTGCCAGCAGCTTAGATCGGGGACAGGGGGTCGAGCAGTACTTC
TRBJ2-1 TRBD2 TRBV7-2 - CASSPEREGPEQFF TGTGCCAGCAGCCCCGAGCGGGAGGGCCCTGAGCAGTTCTTC
TRBJ1-2 - TRBV27 - CASSSGGAVYGYTF TGTGCCAGCAGTTCGGGGGGGGCAGTCTATGGCTACACCTTC
TRBJ2-7 - TRBV7-9 - CASSQPGVYEQYF TGTGCCAGCAGCCAACCGGGGGTTTACGAGCAGTACTTC
TRBJ1-1 - TRBV5-1 - CASSPRERNTEAFF TGCGCCAGCAGCCCTAGGGAGAGGAACACTGAAGCTTTCTTT
TRBJ2-1 TRBD2 TRBV5-1 - CASSLAAGLYNEQFF TGCGCCAGCAGCTTGGCAGCGGGACTCTACAATGAGCAGTTCTTC
TRBJ2-3 - TRBV18 - CASSPRGSAADTQYF TGTGCCAGCTCACCAAGGGGCTCCGCGGCAGATACGCAGTATTTT
TRBJ1-2 TRBD1 TRBV25-1 - CASSEGQGLYGYTF TGTGCCAGCAGTGAAGGACAGGGGCTCTATGGCTACACCTTC
TRBJ2-1 TRBD1 TRBV11-2 once CASSTRQGSNEQFF TGTGCCAGCAGCACACGACAGGGATCCAATGAGCAGTTCTTC
TRBJ1-1 TRBD1 TRBV6-6 many CASSYDRDRSTEAFF TGTGCCAGCAGTTACGACCGGGACAGGTCTACTGAAGCTTTCTTT
TRBJ1-4 TRBD1 TRBV25-1 - CASSGQGRYEKLFF TGTGCCAGCAGCGGACAGGGGCGATATGAAAAACTGTTTTTT
TRBJ2-5 TRBD2 TRBV11-2 - CASSLRAWGGRALETQYF TGTGCCAGCAGCTTAAGGGCTTGGGGCGGGAGGGCCCTCGAGACCCAGTACTTC
TRBJ2-3 TRBD2 TRBV11-2 - CASSLKAGGPRYDTDTQYF TGTGCCAGCAGCTTAAAGGCGGGAGGGCCGAGATACGACACAGATACGCAGTATTTT
TRBJ1-4 - TRBV28 - CASGISPNEKLFF TGTGCCAGCGGTATCTCCCCGAATGAAAAACTGTTTTTT
TRBJ2-7 TRBD1 TRBV6-6 - CASSRGQGFEQYF TGTGCCAGCAGTAGGGGACAGGGTTTCGAGCAGTACTTC
TRBJ2-7 - TRBV27 - CASSPTKESYEQYF TGTGCCAGCAGCCCGACAAAGGAGTCCTACGAGCAGTACTTC
TRBJ1-5 - TRBV30 - CAWSDVADQPQHF TGTGCCTGGAGTGATGTTGCGGATCAGCCCCAGCATTTT
TRBJ1-2 TRBD1 TRBV28 - CASKKGGQGALLDGYTF TGTGCCAGCAAAAAGGGAGGACAGGGGGCTCTCCTAGATGGCTACACCTTC
TRBJ1-1 - TRBV18 - CASSTRARVDTEAFF TGTGCCAGCTCCACCAGGGCCCGGGTGGACACTGAAGCTTTCTTT
TRBJ1-5 TRBD1 TRBV6-5 - CASSTTGGHQPQHF TGTGCCAGCAGTACGACAGGGGGCCACCAGCCCCAGCATTTT
TRBJ1-2 - TRBV19 - CASSMLTGHLYGYTF TGTGCCAGTAGTATGCTGACGGGACATCTCTATGGCTACACCTTC
TRBJ2-2 - TRBV10-3 once CAISDSVVTGELFF TGTGCCATCAGTGACTCTGTCGTCACCGGGGAGCTGTTTTTT
TRBJ2-7 TRBD1 TRBV6-6 - CASRPGQVTSSYEQYF TGTGCCAGCAGGCCCGGACAGGTTACGAGCTCCTACGAGCAGTACTTC
TRBJ1-2 TRBD1 TRBV28 - CASSPGPYRGGYTF TGTGCCAGCAGTCCCGGCCCCTACAGGGGTGGCTACACCTTC
TRBJ2-2 - TRBV9 - CASSVVTNPNTGELFF TGTGCCAGCAGCGTAGTGACGAATCCGAACACCGGGGAGCTGTTTTTT
TRBJ2-5 TRBD2 TRBV7-9 - CASRAGTPEREQYF TGTGCCAGCAGGGCCGGGACACCTGAGCGGGAGCAGTACTTC
TRBJ2-1 - TRBV7-3 - CASSLSGDLSYNEQFF TGTGCCAGCAGCTTATCAGGGGATCTCTCCTACAATGAGCAGTTCTTC
TRBJ2-7 TRBD2 TRBV5-1 - CASSLLNSGSSYEQYF TGCGCCAGCAGCTTGTTGAATAGCGGGAGCTCCTACGAGCAGTACTTC
TRBJ1-2 - TRBV7-9 - CASSLANGGPSGYTF TGTGCCAGCAGCTTAGCGAACGGCGGTCCCTCCGGCTACACCTTC